These T cell receptor beta chains were read from a single sample in a study of cytomegalovirus exposure and HLA in healthy donors. The assay was immunoSEQ multiplex PCR, and TCRdb's table has in-frame clones only and misses some. The sample comprises under 250,000 clones, roughly 85% of which are singletons, and around 0.23% rests with the top ten. The sample consisted of PBMCs. These TCRs come from a girl aged 2 to 10 in good health and CMV-seronegative. Both conserved end residues are part of each CDR3. The D gene is left open where the match is weak. Clone size is given for some rows only: seen once, a few or many times, or a class if the clone is expanded.

J: TRBJ1-5; D: NA; size: NA; V: TRBV5-6; DNA: TGTGCCAGCAGCTTGAGATCGAGGGATCAACGGGAGCAGCCCCAGCATTTT; CDR3: CASSLRSRDQREQPQHF
J: TRBJ2-3; D: TRBD2; size: NA; V: TRBV28; DNA: TGTGCCAGCAGTTATGTGACTAGCAGCACAGATACGCAGTATTTT; CDR3: CASSYVTSSTDTQYF
J: TRBJ1-1; D: NA; size: few; V: TRBV5-1; DNA: TGCGCCAGCAGCTTGGGGGGGGGAGGCACTGAAGCTTTCTTT; CDR3: CASSLGGGGTEAFF
J: TRBJ1-2; D: NA; size: NA; V: TRBV14; DNA: TGTGCCAGCAGCTTTAATAAAGGCTACACCTTC; CDR3: CASSFNKGYTF
J: TRBJ2-7; D: TRBD1; size: NA; V: TRBV27; DNA: TGTGCCAGCAGTACACCCGGGACAGGGGTTGACGAGCAGTACTTC; CDR3: CASSTPGTGVDEQYF
J: TRBJ1-3; D: TRBD1; size: NA; V: TRBV14; DNA: TGTGCCAGCAGTAGGGACAGGCTCTCTGGAAACACCATATATTTT; CDR3: CASSRDRLSGNTIYF
J: TRBJ2-1; D: NA; size: NA; V: TRBV15; DNA: TGTGCCACCAGCAGAGTGACAGATTACAATGAGCAGTTCTTC; CDR3: CATSRVTDYNEQFF
J: TRBJ1-4; D: NA; size: NA; V: TRBV6-6; DNA: TGTGCCAGCAGTTACTTAATACCGGGAAAACTGTTTTTT; CDR3: CASSYLIPGKLFF
J: TRBJ2-6; D: NA; size: NA; V: TRBV7-3; DNA: TGTGCCAGCAGCTTACCTGCTGGGGCCAACGTCCTGACTTTC; CDR3: CASSLPAGANVLTF
J: TRBJ1-1; D: NA; size: NA; V: TRBV2; DNA: TGTGCCAGCAGTTCCAACAGGGTTGCTTTCTTT; CDR3: CASSSNRVAFF
J: TRBJ1-2; D: NA; size: NA; V: TRBV2; DNA: TGTGCCAGCAGTGTGACCAGGGAGGCTGGCTACACCTTC; CDR3: CASSVTREAGYTF
J: TRBJ2-5; D: NA; size: once; V: TRBV6-5; DNA: TGTGCCAGCAGTTACTCGAGGTGGGGCGAGACCCAGTACTTC; CDR3: CASSYSRWGETQYF
J: TRBJ2-7; D: NA; size: NA; V: TRBV6-5; DNA: TGTGCCAGCAGTTACGACTCCCTCCGTGTTTACGAGCAGTACTTC; CDR3: CASSYDSLRVYEQYF
J: TRBJ2-1; D: TRBD1; size: few; V: TRBV27; DNA: TGTGCCAGCAGTTGGGGGACAGGGGGGAATGAGCAGTTCTTC; CDR3: CASSWGTGGNEQFF
J: TRBJ1-1; D: TRBD1; size: NA; V: TRBV27; DNA: TGTGCCAGCAGAAACAGGGGGAACACTGAAGCTTTCTTT; CDR3: CASRNRGNTEAFF
J: TRBJ1-2; D: TRBD1; size: few; V: TRBV9; DNA: TGTGCCAGCAGCGTAGACCAGGGGGAAGGGGGCTACACCTTC; CDR3: CASSVDQGEGGYTF
J: TRBJ1-5; D: NA; size: NA; V: TRBV19; DNA: TGTGCCAGTAGACAGCTGTATCAGCCCCAGCATTTT; CDR3: CASRQLYQPQHF
J: TRBJ2-2; D: TRBD2; size: NA; V: TRBV5-4; DNA: TGTGCCAGCAGCGTTACTAGCGGGAGCATCCCCGGGGAGCTGTTTTTT; CDR3: CASSVTSGSIPGELFF
J: TRBJ2-1; D: NA; size: NA; V: TRBV10-2; DNA: TGCGCCAGCACAAGCGGAAACTCCTACAATGAGCAGTTCTTC; CDR3: CASTSGNSYNEQFF
J: TRBJ2-7; D: TRBD2; size: NA; V: TRBV27; DNA: TGTGCCAGCAGTTTATCGAGACTAGCGGGAGGCGAGCAGTACTTC; CDR3: CASSLSRLAGGEQYF
J: TRBJ2-4; D: NA; size: NA; V: TRBV30; DNA: TGTGCCTGGAGTCCCATCCCAGCGGTGTTAGCCAAAAACATTCAGTACTTC; CDR3: CAWSPIPAVLAKNIQYF
J: TRBJ2-3; D: TRBD2; size: NA; V: TRBV10-3; DNA: TGTGCCATCAGCCAAGGACTAGCCTCTGGAGATACGCAGTATTTT; CDR3: CAISQGLASGDTQYF
J: TRBJ2-5; D: NA; size: NA; V: TRBV2; DNA: TGTGCCAGCAGTGCCGGCAGGGTCGGGCAAGAGACCCAGTACTTC; CDR3: CASSAGRVGQETQYF
J: TRBJ2-7; D: NA; size: NA; V: TRBV7-9; DNA: TGTGCCAGCAGCGGCAGGGGCTACGAGCAGTACTTC; CDR3: CASSGRGYEQYF
J: TRBJ2-1; D: TRBD2; size: NA; V: TRBV11-3; DNA: TGTGCCAGCAGCCTCAGGGGCGGGACTAGCGGGTCAGCCTACAATGAGCAGTTCTTC; CDR3: CASSLRGGTSGSAYNEQFF
J: TRBJ2-3; D: TRBD2; size: NA; V: TRBV2; DNA: TGTGCCAGCAGTGAACTAGCGGGGGGAGGTGATACGCAGTATTTT; CDR3: CASSELAGGGDTQYF
J: TRBJ1-5; D: NA; size: NA; V: TRBV30; DNA: TGTGCCTGGAGCAGCGGGGTTAATCAGCCCCAGCATTTT; CDR3: CAWSSGVNQPQHF
J: TRBJ1-5; D: NA; size: NA; V: TRBV6-1; DNA: TGTGCCAGCAGTGAAGGTAGGGGTCGCAATCAGCCCCAGCATTTT; CDR3: CASSEGRGRNQPQHF
J: TRBJ2-7; D: NA; size: NA; V: TRBV5-1; DNA: TGCGCCAGCAGCTTGGCAGGTTACGGGGGAAAAGAGCAGTACTTC; CDR3: CASSLAGYGGKEQYF
J: TRBJ1-6; D: TRBD1; size: NA; V: TRBV5-1; DNA: TGCGCCAGCAGCTTGGCCCTACAGGGGACCGGTTCACCCCTCCACTTT; CDR3: CASSLALQGTGSPLHF
J: TRBJ2-3; D: TRBD2; size: NA; V: TRBV5-1; DNA: TGCGCCAGCCAGACCGGGAGGACTAGCACAGATACGCAGTATTTT; CDR3: CASQTGRTSTDTQYF
J: TRBJ2-3; D: NA; size: NA; V: TRBV2; DNA: TGTGCCAGCAGGGGGGGGACAGGTAGCACAGATACGCAGTATTTT; CDR3: CASRGGTGSTDTQYF
J: TRBJ1-1; D: NA; size: NA; V: TRBV5-1; DNA: TGCGCCAGCAGTCCTATGACAGGCGCCTATTTTGAGGCTTTCTTT; CDR3: CASSPMTGAYFEAFF
J: TRBJ2-5; D: NA; size: NA; V: TRBV21-1; DNA: TGTGCCAGCAGCAGACACACGCAGGGTGGGGAAGAGACCCAGTACTTC; CDR3: CASSRHTQGGEETQYF
J: TRBJ1-1; D: NA; size: NA; V: TRBV15; DNA: TGTGCCACCAGCAGAGGCGGGGGGTACGGAAACACTGAAGCTTTCTTT; CDR3: CATSRGGGYGNTEAFF
J: TRBJ1-1; D: TRBD1; size: NA; V: TRBV2; DNA: TGTGCCAGCACCCCTCAAGGACAGGGAAACACTGAAGCTTTCTTT; CDR3: CASTPQGQGNTEAFF
J: TRBJ2-2; D: TRBD2; size: NA; V: TRBV2; DNA: TGTGCCAGCAGTGAAGCGGGAGGGGTCGAGCTGTTTTTT; CDR3: CASSEAGGVELFF
J: TRBJ1-2; D: TRBD1; size: NA; V: TRBV5-1; DNA: TGCGCCAGCAGCGTGGGACAGGACTATGGCTACACCTTC; CDR3: CASSVGQDYGYTF
J: TRBJ2-7; D: NA; size: NA; V: TRBV2; DNA: TGTGCCAGTCAGCTCCCGGACAGCTCCTACGAGCAGTACTTC; CDR3: CASQLPDSSYEQYF
J: TRBJ1-5; D: NA; size: NA; V: TRBV19; DNA: TGTGCCAGTACCGGGGCAGACAGGAGCAATCAGCCCCAGCATTTT; CDR3: CASTGADRSNQPQHF
J: TRBJ2-3; D: NA; size: NA; V: TRBV9; DNA: TGTGCCAGCAGCTTAGCCCCCCGGACTAATTTAAAACCAACAGATACGCAGTATTTT; CDR3: CASSLAPRTNLKPTDTQYF
J: TRBJ1-1; D: TRBD1; size: NA; V: TRBV18; DNA: TGTGCCAGCTCACCGGGACAGGGCCCGTACACTGAAGCTTTCTTT; CDR3: CASSPGQGPYTEAFF
J: TRBJ2-1; D: NA; size: NA; V: TRBV29-1; DNA: TGCAGCGTTGGAGCCAATGAGCAGTTCTTC; CDR3: CSVGANEQFF
J: TRBJ1-5; D: NA; size: NA; V: TRBV15; DNA: TGTGCCACCAGCAGAGTAAGCCTTAATCAGCCCCAGCATTTT; CDR3: CATSRVSLNQPQHF
J: TRBJ2-7; D: TRBD1; size: NA; V: TRBV6-1; DNA: TGTGCCAGCAGTGAAAGGACAGGGGGTTTCCACGAGCAGTACTTC; CDR3: CASSERTGGFHEQYF
J: TRBJ2-5; D: TRBD1; size: NA; V: TRBV27; DNA: TGTGCCAGCAGTTTATTAGGACAGGGTTCACGGGAGCAGTACTTC; CDR3: CASSLLGQGSREQYF
J: TRBJ2-1; D: NA; size: NA; V: TRBV5-6; DNA: TGTGCCAGCAGCTTGGGTCTAGCGTCCTACAATGAGCAGTTCTTC; CDR3: CASSLGLASYNEQFF
J: TRBJ2-5; D: NA; size: NA; V: TRBV7-9; DNA: TGTTCCAGCAGCACCTATGCGGGGTCCCAAGAGACCCAGTACTTC; CDR3: CSSSTYAGSQETQYF
J: TRBJ2-7; D: TRBD2; size: NA; V: TRBV5-6; DNA: TGTGCCAGCAGCTTGTATGGGGGGGACGAGCAGTACTTC; CDR3: CASSLYGGDEQYF
J: TRBJ2-1; D: TRBD2; size: once; V: TRBV11-3; DNA: TGTGCCAGCAGCTTCAGCGGGAGTTCTTACAATGAGCAGTTCTTC; CDR3: CASSFSGSSYNEQFF
J: TRBJ2-7; D: NA; size: NA; V: TRBV7-9; DNA: TGTGCCAGCAGCTTGACAGGTTTCTACGAGCAGTACTTC; CDR3: CASSLTGFYEQYF
J: TRBJ2-4; D: NA; size: once; V: TRBV5-8; DNA: TGTGCCAGCAGCTTGAAAGGGACTTTAGCCAAAAACATTCAGTACTTC; CDR3: CASSLKGTLAKNIQYF
J: TRBJ2-7; D: TRBD2; size: NA; V: TRBV11-3; DNA: TGTGCCAGCAGCTTACGTGGTAGCGGGAGCTCCTACGAGCAGTACTTC; CDR3: CASSLRGSGSSYEQYF
J: TRBJ1-5; D: NA; size: NA; V: TRBV5-1; DNA: TGCGCCAGCAGCCCCGGGGATAGCAATCAGCCCCAGCATTTT; CDR3: CASSPGDSNQPQHF
J: TRBJ1-5; D: NA; size: once; V: TRBV19; DNA: TGTGCCAGTAGTGGCGGCAGATTAAGCAATCAGCCCCAGCATTTT; CDR3: CASSGGRLSNQPQHF
J: TRBJ1-5; D: NA; size: NA; V: TRBV19; DNA: TGTGCCAGTAGTATAGATCTATGGACGGGGGGTAGCAATCAGCCCCAGCATTTT; CDR3: CASSIDLWTGGSNQPQHF
J: TRBJ1-6; D: NA; size: once; V: TRBV5-1; DNA: TGCGCCAGCAGCTTGGGGAGTTATTCACCCCTCCACTTT; CDR3: CASSLGSYSPLHF
J: TRBJ1-2; D: TRBD1; size: NA; V: TRBV5-1; DNA: TGCGCCAGCAGCCAACCCAGTGTGGCAGGGGGGAACTATGGCTACACCTTC; CDR3: CASSQPSVAGGNYGYTF
J: TRBJ2-3; D: TRBD1; size: NA; V: TRBV12-5; DNA: TGTGCTAGTGGCTTACCGGGACAGGAGAATACGCAGTATTTT; CDR3: CASGLPGQENTQYF